This T cell receptor (beta chain) originates from a study of cytomegalovirus exposure and HLA in healthy donors. Study-level background: Later analysis reported that the 120 or so validation repertoires shared the platform of the approximately 670 first-cohort repertoires. Study findings and constraints: A later analysis found first-cohort TCR clusters tended to co-occur in the 90 to 150 validation repertoires. For cytomegalovirus status, the classifier reportedly gave diagnoses with high specificity and sensitivity. Under in vitro conditions, three CMV-associated chains were confirmed as specific for CMV antigens.

Produced via immunoSEQ multiplex PCR; TCRdb's table is partial and in-frame only. Of 60,000 to 90,000 clones listed, about 82% are singletons. As concerns this clone: Its antigen is unknown.

The sample taken for sequencing was PBMCs. The receptor was derived from a man aged 25 to 40 in good health and CMV-seronegative.

The CDR3 coding sequence is TGCGCCAGCAGCTTGGGGGACAGTAACTATGGCTACACCTTC. Amino acid sequence: CASSLGDSNYGYTF. The chain links TRBV5-1 to TRBJ1-2; 7 bases fit TRBD1. V lost 0 bases, J lost 1 base, and 0 bases stayed unmatched. The CDR3 length is 14 residues. Germline CDR1 and CDR2: SGHRS and YFSETQ.